Following are 14 T cell receptor beta chains from one sample sequenced in a study of T-cell memory formation after mild COVID-19. TCRdb called the 5' RACE reads again in MiXCR, with one record for every CDR3 protein. The repertoire includes 400,000 or so distinct CDR3 sequences, over 15% of them detected once, and approximately 8.4% sits in the top ten. Sequenced material: PBMCs or a T cell subset sorted from them (not recorded which). The receptors were gathered from an adult woman who had mild COVID-19 (a few samples of this study predate the infection). Cell type and time point are not known.

This clonotype was counted ten times or more. The V call is TRBV6-6, the J call TRBJ1-2, with 10 bases fitting TRBD1. The CDR3 has 13 amino acids. Germline V CDR1 and CDR2: MNHNY, SVGAGI (reference sequence). The ends lost 8 bases at V and 3 bases at J; junction bases unmatched: 3. The CDR3 reads CASEDRGDYGYTF. In nucleotides, the CDR3 is TGTGCCAGCGAGGACAGGGGGGACTATGGCTACACCTTC.

This clonotype was picked up a small number of times. The chain links TRBV30 to TRBJ1-5; D unclear. The CDR3 is 13 residues long. CDR1 GTSNPN and CDR2 SVGIG come from the germline V gene (reference sequence). Trimming took 0 bases from V and 1 from J, leaving 4 bases between them. The CDR3, as DNA: TGTGCCTGGAGTGTACGGAGCAATCAGCCCCAGCATTTT. Protein sequence: CAWSVRSNQPQHF.

This clonotype was seen more than once but under ten times. The chain joins TRBV7-8 to TRBJ2-3; 10 nucleotides align to TRBD2. The V gene end was trimmed by 2 bases and the J gene end by 6 bases; junction bases not matched to a gene: 5. This CDR3 is built from 15 residues. The germline CDR1 and CDR2 sequences are SGHVS and FQNEAQ. CDR3 residues: CASSLLAGADDTQYF. The DNA for the CDR3 is TGTGCCAGCAGCTTACTAGCGGGAGCGGACGATACGCAGTATTTT.

This clonotype was found a few times. The chain employs TRBV5-1 and TRBJ1-2; TRBD1 might be the D (6 bases). The CDR3 extends over 16 amino acids. The V gene's germline CDR1 is SGHRS and CDR2 YFSETQ. Trimming pared 4 bases from V and 4 bases from J, leaving 20 bases between. The CDR3 nucleotides are TGCGCCAGCAGCCTGAACATGCGGACAGAGATCTATGGCTACACCTTC. It specifies CASSLNMRTEIYGYTF. Full variable domain (rest looked up from reference TRBV5-1 and TRBJ1-2): KAGVTQTPRYLIKTRGQQVTLSCSPISGHRSVSWYQQTPGQGLQFLFEYFSETQRNKGNFPGRFSGRQFSNSRSEMNVSTLELGDSALYLCASSLNMRTEIYGYTFGSGTRLTVV.

The rearrangement uses TRBV12-3 or TRBV12-4 and TRBJ2-3; the match to TRBD2 covers 9 bases. V trimming: 3 bases; J trimming: 4 bases; junction bases outside the gene matches: 8. This CDR3 is 16 amino acids long. This CDR3 reads CASSLSVAGAPDTQYF. DNA of the CDR3: TGTGCCAGCAGTTTGTCCGTAGCGGGGGCCCCAGATACGCAGTATTTT.

This clonotype was seen ten or more times. This chain links TRBV4-1 with TRBJ2-5; 11 nucleotides agree with TRBD2. Trimming cost V 3 bases and J 5 bases; bases outside gene matches: 5. Germline V gives CDR1 MGHRA, CDR2 YSYEKL. CDR3 size: 15 residues. CDR3 DNA: TGCGCCAGCAGCCAGGTAGCGGGGGGGACGGAGACCCAGTACTTC. It codes for CASSQVAGGTETQYF.

Many counts were recorded for this clonotype. CDR3 residues: CASSFWLAGGYSYEQYF. CDR3 bases: TGTGCCAGCAGTTTTTGGCTAGCGGGAGGTTACTCCTACGAGCAGTACTTC. V gene TRBV12-3 or TRBV12-4 combines with J gene TRBJ2-7, with TRBD2 matching over 11 bases. The CDR3 sequence is 17 residues long. J lost 0 bases, V lost 3 bases, and 7 bases had no gene match.

This clonotype was seen a handful of times. A single base separates this from a much larger clone, so it may be a read error. This rearrangement joins TRBV7-8 to TRBJ2-3; D not resolved. The ends were cut back, 3 bases at V and 2 bases at J, with 6 bases in the middle. CDR1 and CDR2 (germline): SGHVS, FQNEAQ. The CDR3 extends over 13 amino acids. CDR3 sequence: CASSLALTDTQYF. CDR3 nucleotides: TGTGCCAGCAGCTTGGCCCTCACAGATACGCAGTATTTT.

This clonotype was observed a handful of times. The chain combines TRBV29-1 with TRBJ2-1; D is possibly TRBD1 (5 bases). Per the germline V gene, CDR1 is SQVTM and CDR2 is ANQGSEA. This CDR3 is built from 13 residues. The V end was cut by 6 bases, the J end by 8 bases, with 17 bases between. CDR3 amino acids: CSVRHRLRDEQFF. In nucleotides, the CDR3 is TGCAGCGTCCGCCACAGGCTAAGGGATGAGCAGTTCTTC.

This clonotype showed up just a few times. V gene TRBV4-1 combines with J gene TRBJ2-5, with D tentatively TRBD1 (7 bases). Germline V lookup: CDR1 MGHRA, CDR2 YSYEKL. Trimming cost V 0 bases and J 7 bases, with 15 bases left between them. The CDR3 runs to 15 residues. CDR3 amino acids: CASSQEAGRGTTQYF. The CDR3 DNA sequence: TGCGCCAGCAGCCAAGAAGCGGGCAGGGGGACGACCCAGTACTTC.

There are a few counts of this clonotype. The V and J genes are TRBV7-9 and TRBJ2-7; 11 bases are a match to TRBD2. The ends lost 4 bases at V and 5 bases at J; junction bases unmatched: 7. Per the germline V gene, CDR1 is SEHNR and CDR2 is FQNEAQ (reference sequence). The CDR3 is made up of 15 amino acids. The CDR3 sequence is CASSSWTSGRNEQYF. The CDR3 nucleotides are TGTGCCAGCAGCTCCTGGACTAGCGGGCGGAACGAGCAGTACTTC.

V and J are TRBV20-1 and TRBJ1-1; TRBD1 matches at 11 bases. J was trimmed by 5 bases and V by 5 bases; bases with no gene match: 10. In germline, CDR1 is DFQATT, CDR2 SNEGSKA (reference sequence). This CDR3 has 15 amino acids. CDR3 sequence (DNA): TGCAGTGCTCGTATAAGAGGGACAGGGGGGACTGAAGCTTTCTTT. Translation: CSARIRGTGGTEAFF.

This clonotype was seen more than once but under ten times. CDR3 coding DNA: TGTGCCAGCAGCGTAGGGCTTACGGGGACTAGCGGAGCATACGAGCAGTACTTC. It yields the protein CASSVGLTGTSGAYEQYF. The V call is TRBV9, the J call TRBJ2-7, with 11 bases that match TRBD2. The CDR3 is 18 amino acids. V lost 0 bases to trimming and J lost 4 bases; unmatched junction nucleotides: 12. Per germline, CDR1 SGDLS and CDR2 YYNGEE.

The sample holds a few counts of this clonotype. The chain joins TRBV7-2 to TRBJ2-5; D unclear. The V end lost 5 bases, the J end lost 5 bases, and 12 bases lay between the germline ends. CDR3 length: 13 amino acids. The germline V gene has CDR1 SGHTA and CDR2 FQGNSA. CDR3 nucleotides: TGTGCCAGCAGCCCCTGGGCAGAGGAGACCCAGTACTTC. Its protein product is CASSPWAEETQYF.